This is a list of T cell receptor beta chains from one sample in a study of cytotoxic CD8 clonotypes in ibrutinib-treated CLL. The protocol was immunoSEQ multiplex PCR, while the TCRdb copy is restricted to in-frame clones and leaves out a portion. Among some 350,000 clones, roughly 70% were seen once, and the ten largest hold roughly 6%. Sequencing was performed on PBMCs, taken after 36 months of ibrutinib treatment. These receptors all stem from a human donor with chronic lymphocytic leukemia. Both conserved end residues are part of each CDR3. A D gene is named only where the DNA matches it firmly. Where a row states a size, it is once, few, many or the class of an expanded clone; other rows omit it.

D gene: -; J gene: TRBJ1-2; clone size: -; V gene: TRBV11-2; CDR3 protein: CASSTFGGLRYGYTF; CDR3 DNA: TGTGCCAGCAGTACGTTCGGGGGGCTGAGGTATGGCTACACCTTC
D gene: -; J gene: TRBJ2-7; clone size: few; V gene: TRBV9; CDR3 protein: CASSAGPNTYEQYF; CDR3 DNA: TGTGCCAGCAGCGCTGGCCCCAACACCTACGAGCAGTACTTC
D gene: -; J gene: TRBJ1-5; clone size: -; V gene: TRBV19; CDR3 protein: CASSIVRGAQHF; CDR3 DNA: TGTGCCAGTAGTATAGTTCGGGGGGCGCAGCATTTT
D gene: -; J gene: TRBJ2-5; clone size: -; V gene: TRBV11-2; CDR3 protein: CASSLAVPYSETQYF; CDR3 DNA: TGTGCCAGCAGCTTAGCGGTCCCATATTCGGAGACCCAGTACTTC
D gene: TRBD1; J gene: TRBJ2-5; clone size: -; V gene: TRBV2; CDR3 protein: CASRGQGRHLETQYF; CDR3 DNA: TGTGCCAGCAGGGGACAGGGGAGGCATTTGGAGACCCAGTACTTC
D gene: -; J gene: TRBJ2-5; clone size: few; V gene: TRBV9; CDR3 protein: CASSRVGETQYF; CDR3 DNA: TGTGCCAGCAGCCGGGTGGGAGAGACCCAGTACTTC
D gene: -; J gene: TRBJ2-1; clone size: -; V gene: TRBV10-1; CDR3 protein: CASSEAGKGYNEQFF; CDR3 DNA: TGCGCCAGCAGTGAGGCGGGGAAGGGGTACAATGAGCAGTTCTTC
D gene: TRBD1; J gene: TRBJ1-3; clone size: -; V gene: TRBV7-9; CDR3 protein: CASSHARDRANSGNTIYF; CDR3 DNA: TGTGCCAGCAGCCATGCTCGGGACAGGGCCAATTCTGGAAACACCATATATTTT
D gene: -; J gene: TRBJ2-5; clone size: once; V gene: TRBV4-1; CDR3 protein: CASSQVGGGPQETQYF; CDR3 DNA: TGCGCCAGCAGCCAAGTGGGCGGGGGCCCCCAAGAGACCCAGTACTTC
D gene: TRBD2; J gene: TRBJ2-7; clone size: -; V gene: TRBV7-9; CDR3 protein: CASSGATTSGSRGEQYF; CDR3 DNA: TGTGCCAGCAGCGGTGCGACGACTAGCGGTTCTCGTGGCGAGCAGTACTTC
D gene: -; J gene: TRBJ2-7; clone size: -; V gene: TRBV15; CDR3 protein: CATSSDGLVYEQYF; CDR3 DNA: TGTGCCACCAGCAGCGACGGATTAGTCTACGAGCAGTACTTC
D gene: -; J gene: TRBJ2-5; clone size: few; V gene: TRBV5-1; CDR3 protein: CASSYYETQYF; CDR3 DNA: TGCGCCAGCAGTTATTACGAGACCCAGTACTTC
D gene: TRBD2; J gene: TRBJ2-1; clone size: -; V gene: TRBV18; CDR3 protein: CASSTAGGAAYNEQFF; CDR3 DNA: TGTGCCAGCTCAACAGCGGGAGGAGCAGCGTACAATGAGCAGTTCTTC
D gene: -; J gene: TRBJ1-3; clone size: -; V gene: TRBV6-5; CDR3 protein: CASSYGQPSGNTIYF; CDR3 DNA: TGTGCCAGCAGTTACGGGCAGCCCTCTGGAAACACCATATATTTT
D gene: -; J gene: TRBJ2-3; clone size: -; V gene: TRBV5-1; CDR3 protein: CASSLLLGDTQYF; CDR3 DNA: TGCGCCAGCAGCTTGCTGCTAGGGGATACGCAGTATTTT
D gene: -; J gene: TRBJ1-6; clone size: few; V gene: TRBV10-3; CDR3 protein: CAISESESPLHF; CDR3 DNA: TGTGCCATCAGTGAGTCGGAGTCACCCCTCCACTTT
D gene: -; J gene: TRBJ2-3; clone size: -; V gene: TRBV4-1; CDR3 protein: CASSHMYDTQYF; CDR3 DNA: TGCGCCAGCAGCCACATGTACGATACGCAGTATTTT
D gene: -; J gene: TRBJ2-3; clone size: -; V gene: TRBV5-1; CDR3 protein: CASSSGTAGTDTQYF; CDR3 DNA: TGCGCCAGCAGCAGCGGGACAGCCGGCACAGATACGCAGTATTTT
D gene: -; J gene: TRBJ1-3; clone size: few; V gene: TRBV25-1; CDR3 protein: CASSDGPGNTIYF; CDR3 DNA: TGTGCCAGCAGTGACGGGCCTGGAAACACCATATATTTT
D gene: TRBD1; J gene: TRBJ2-3; clone size: -; V gene: TRBV5-1; CDR3 protein: CASRTGVGDTQYF; CDR3 DNA: TGCGCCAGCAGGACAGGGGTTGGAGATACGCAGTATTTT
D gene: -; J gene: TRBJ2-5; clone size: -; V gene: TRBV11-2; CDR3 protein: CASSLEYQETQYF; CDR3 DNA: TGTGCCAGCAGCTTAGAGTACCAAGAGACCCAGTACTTC
D gene: TRBD1; J gene: TRBJ2-7; clone size: once; V gene: TRBV11-2; CDR3 protein: CASSFGTGYEQYF; CDR3 DNA: TGTGCCAGCAGCTTCGGGACAGGCTACGAGCAGTACTTC
D gene: -; J gene: TRBJ2-7; clone size: few; V gene: TRBV5-1; CDR3 protein: CASSLLGNSGDYEQYF; CDR3 DNA: TGCGCCAGCAGCTTGTTGGGAAATAGCGGTGACTACGAGCAGTACTTC
D gene: TRBD1; J gene: TRBJ2-1; clone size: few; V gene: TRBV7-2; CDR3 protein: CASSPDRGFGEQFF; CDR3 DNA: TGTGCCAGCAGCCCCGACAGGGGGTTCGGGGAGCAGTTCTTC
D gene: -; J gene: TRBJ2-1; clone size: -; V gene: TRBV5-1; CDR3 protein: CASSGDSYNEQFF; CDR3 DNA: TGCGCCAGCAGCGGGGACTCCTACAATGAGCAGTTCTTC
D gene: TRBD1; J gene: TRBJ1-2; clone size: few; V gene: TRBV5-6; CDR3 protein: CASSMDRAVGYTF; CDR3 DNA: TGTGCCAGCAGCATGGACAGGGCAGTGGGCTACACCTTC
D gene: TRBD1; J gene: TRBJ1-3; clone size: -; V gene: TRBV25-1; CDR3 protein: CASSDRDRGPGNTIYF; CDR3 DNA: TGTGCCAGCAGTGACCGGGACAGGGGGCCTGGAAACACCATATATTTT
D gene: -; J gene: TRBJ2-1; clone size: -; V gene: TRBV2; CDR3 protein: CASRAGGRAGAHNEQFF; CDR3 DNA: TGTGCCAGCAGGGCAGGGGGCCGAGCGGGAGCGCACAATGAGCAGTTCTTC
D gene: -; J gene: TRBJ1-2; clone size: -; V gene: TRBV29-1; CDR3 protein: CSVEDEAVGGYTF; CDR3 DNA: TGCAGCGTTGAAGATGAGGCAGTGGGTGGCTACACCTTC
D gene: TRBD1; J gene: TRBJ2-7; clone size: -; V gene: TRBV11-2; CDR3 protein: CASSPPGQGAYEQYF; CDR3 DNA: TGTGCCAGCAGCCCACCGGGACAGGGAGCCTACGAGCAGTACTTC
D gene: -; J gene: TRBJ2-2; clone size: few; V gene: TRBV7-3; CDR3 protein: CASSLLGPDTGELFF; CDR3 DNA: TGTGCCAGCAGCTTACTTGGGCCTGACACCGGGGAGCTGTTTTTT
D gene: -; J gene: TRBJ1-2; clone size: -; V gene: TRBV28; CDR3 protein: CASSPLPTANYGYTF; CDR3 DNA: TGTGCCAGCAGTCCTCTCCCGACAGCTAACTATGGCTACACCTTC
D gene: TRBD2; J gene: TRBJ2-1; clone size: -; V gene: TRBV9; CDR3 protein: CASSVGLAGTLYDEQFF; CDR3 DNA: TGTGCCAGCAGCGTAGGGCTAGCGGGAACCCTGTATGATGAGCAGTTCTTC
D gene: TRBD1; J gene: TRBJ2-7; clone size: -; V gene: TRBV9; CDR3 protein: CASSVAPIGTGRTYEQYF; CDR3 DNA: TGTGCCAGCAGCGTAGCCCCAATTGGGACAGGGAGAACCTACGAGCAGTACTTC
D gene: -; J gene: TRBJ2-3; clone size: -; V gene: TRBV7-8; CDR3 protein: CASSPRRKNRESITDTQYF; CDR3 DNA: TGTGCCAGCAGCCCTAGACGGAAAAACAGGGAGTCAATCACAGATACGCAGTATTTT
D gene: -; J gene: TRBJ2-7; clone size: -; V gene: TRBV5-8; CDR3 protein: CASTTPGSGTTYEQYF; CDR3 DNA: TGTGCCAGCACCACCCCGGGAAGCGGGACAACCTACGAGCAGTACTTC
D gene: -; J gene: TRBJ2-5; clone size: once; V gene: TRBV28; CDR3 protein: CASSPPLAQQYF; CDR3 DNA: TGTGCCAGCAGTCCCCCCTTGGCTCAGCAGTACTTC
D gene: TRBD2; J gene: TRBJ2-7; clone size: -; V gene: TRBV28; CDR3 protein: CASSPRLAGVYEQYF; CDR3 DNA: TGTGCCAGCAGTCCCCGACTAGCGGGAGTCTACGAGCAGTACTTC
D gene: TRBD2; J gene: TRBJ2-1; clone size: -; V gene: TRBV7-9; CDR3 protein: CASSLISGTSGRNEQFF; CDR3 DNA: TGTGCCAGCAGCTTAATCTCTGGGACTAGCGGGAGAAATGAGCAGTTCTTC
D gene: TRBD1; J gene: TRBJ2-5; clone size: -; V gene: TRBV9; CDR3 protein: CASSDLRTGGIETQYF; CDR3 DNA: TGTGCCAGCAGCGATCTTAGGACAGGGGGAATAGAGACCCAGTACTTC
D gene: TRBD2; J gene: TRBJ2-1; clone size: once; V gene: TRBV7-6; CDR3 protein: CASSLALAGGLGEQFF; CDR3 DNA: TGTGCCAGCAGCTTAGCCCTAGCGGGGGGGCTCGGTGAGCAGTTCTTC
D gene: -; J gene: TRBJ1-2; clone size: once; V gene: TRBV6-6; CDR3 protein: CASAPDTSYGYTF; CDR3 DNA: TGTGCCTCAGCCCCTGACACCAGCTATGGCTACACCTTC
D gene: -; J gene: TRBJ2-7; clone size: -; V gene: TRBV20-1; CDR3 protein: CSAVLARQYF; CDR3 DNA: TGCAGTGCTGTACTAGCTCGCCAGTACTTC
D gene: -; J gene: TRBJ1-1; clone size: -; V gene: TRBV10-3; CDR3 protein: CAIKPPGSTEAFF; CDR3 DNA: TGTGCCATCAAGCCCCCAGGGAGCACTGAAGCTTTCTTT
D gene: -; J gene: TRBJ1-1; clone size: -; V gene: TRBV5-1; CDR3 protein: CASSWGGGAGPGEAFF; CDR3 DNA: TGCGCCAGCAGCTGGGGTGGGGGGGCCGGACCCGGTGAAGCTTTCTTT
D gene: -; J gene: TRBJ2-7; clone size: -; V gene: TRBV14; CDR3 protein: CASSQLAGRYYEQYF; CDR3 DNA: TGTGCCAGCAGCCAACTTGCAGGGCGATACTACGAGCAGTACTTC
D gene: TRBD1; J gene: TRBJ1-4; clone size: -; V gene: TRBV28; CDR3 protein: CASSPDRANEKLFF; CDR3 DNA: TGTGCCAGCAGTCCTGACAGGGCTAACGAAAAACTGTTTTTT
D gene: -; J gene: TRBJ2-3; clone size: few; V gene: TRBV5-4; CDR3 protein: CASSLGDTDTQYF; CDR3 DNA: TGTGCCAGCAGCTTGGGGGACACAGATACGCAGTATTTT
D gene: TRBD2; J gene: TRBJ2-2; clone size: -; V gene: TRBV5-1; CDR3 protein: CASSLRLPSGLHGELFF; CDR3 DNA: TGCGCCAGCAGCTTGCGGCTCCCTAGCGGGCTTCACGGGGAGCTGTTTTTT
D gene: TRBD2; J gene: TRBJ2-7; clone size: -; V gene: TRBV9; CDR3 protein: CASSVVGSGGISSYEQYF; CDR3 DNA: TGTGCCAGCAGCGTAGTGGGTAGCGGGGGAATTAGCTCCTACGAGCAGTACTTC
D gene: TRBD1; J gene: TRBJ1-3; clone size: -; V gene: TRBV5-1; CDR3 protein: CASSLTGGSGNTIYF; CDR3 DNA: TGCGCCAGCAGCTTAACAGGGGGGTCTGGAAACACCATATATTTT